This T cell receptor beta chain was sequenced in a study of T-cell memory formation after mild COVID-19 (dated by TCRdb to the early 2020s). Concerning the study at large: TCR sequence clusters from the two donors were largely donor specific. Two young, previously healthy adult volunteers, one female and one male, were included in the cohort. In a couple of donors, T-cell clones that expanded and contracted after mild COVID-19 were followed by sequencing TCRalpha and TCRbeta repertoires longitudinally.

Concerning this clonotype itself: Its antigen is still unknown. No base quality values were provided; no much bigger clone lies one nucleotide off.

The study at large found these results: Clones that contracted from day 15 to 85 showed balanced CD4/CD8 phenotypes, whereas a second wave of clones that expanded from day 15 to 37 leaned towards CD4+. Some responding clones were detected in pre-infection memory, which suggested that pre-existing cross-reactive memory T cells had joined the SARS-CoV-2 response. Whether the second-wave clones peaking on day 37 were SARS-CoV-2 specific was not confirmed. The study included only a couple of mild cases, and larger cohorts that include severe cases with pre-infection samples were judged to be necessary. Contracting CD4+ clones turned up mainly in the CM and EM memory subsets, whereas EMRA was where CD8+ clones were enriched.

Sequencing took place on an Illumina NovaSeq 6000. TCRalpha and TCRbeta cDNA libraries were built by 5'RACE with constant-segment primers, adding sample barcodes and unique molecular identifiers. Trizol reagent was used to extract RNA from every sample. Libraries were amplified in two PCR steps, with a second sample barcode and Illumina TruSeq adapters added in the second step. Sequencing of the libraries was done on an Illumina NovaSeq, producing 2 x 150 bp paired-end reads. The original pipeline was this. With migec v1.2.7, reads were demultiplexed and then collapsed into UMI-guided consensus sequences. Using mixcr v2.1.11, the UMI consensuses were aligned to TRA and TRB V and J templates and assembled into clonotypes. Clonotypes were classified as expanded or contracted when called significant by both edgeR and NoisET, with noise models trained on biological replicates. For edgeR calls, a false discovery rate-adjusted p below 0.01 and a log2 fold-change threshold of 1 were applied. As an exploratory analysis of dynamics, max-normalized trajectories of the 1000 most abundant clonotypes were examined by PCA with hierarchical clustering. The CD4 or CD8 phenotype of responding clones was assigned using the separately sequenced CD4+ and CD8+ repertoires. TCRdb ran its own pipeline on the public reads, namely fastp trimming at Q25 and MiXCR clone calling, and kept in-frame beta chains. Each entry is one CDR3 protein sequence, shown with its most common DNA and genes. These V and J calls originate from TCRdb's pipeline instead of the authors' own analysis. The sample contains roughly 110,000 distinct CDR3 sequences, under 15% of them found a single time. Jointly, the top ten make up around 40% of the sample.

CDR1 and CDR2 are drawn from the germline V gene: SGHVS, FQNEAQ. From the cysteine up to the phenylalanine, the CDR3 has a length of 16 residues. The entry retains the CDR3 DNA only, 48 bases that are in frame from base 1. Between the V and J ends, shortened by 6 bases and 3 bases respectively, the junction contains 20 bases. Ficoll-Paque density gradient centrifugation was the method used to isolate PBMCs. The chain joins TRBV7-8 to TRBJ1-1; the D gene is unclear. Sequencing input: PBMCs or a T cell subset sorted from them (not recorded which). The sequence derives from a man younger than 35 who had mild COVID-19 (a few samples of this study predate the infection). The sample titles of this study are shuffled in the database, so cell type and time point are left out; the donor was told from shared clones. This receptor has the CDR3 CASSPTAGSADTEAFF. The nucleotide sequence is given as TGTGCCAGCAGTCCCACCGCGGGATCCGCGGACACTGAAGCTTTCTTT.